This T cell receptor beta chain originates from a study of blood T cell repertoires in COVID-19. Method: immunoSEQ multiplex PCR; TCRdb's copy keeps in-frame clones and lacks some. The profile shows about 280,000 clones, 75% to 90% of them singletons. The length of the CDR3 is 16 residues. Looked up from germline, CDR1 is MNHNS and CDR2 is SASEGT. V gave up 1 base and J gave up 0 bases; unmatched junction bases: 4. Sequencing was done on a sample of peripheral blood. The chain links TRBV6-1 to TRBJ2-3, with 7 bases identical to TRBD2. The origin of this receptor is a young woman with active or convalescent COVID-19. CDR3: CASSEVPGGSTDTQYF. The CDR3 nucleotides are TGTGCCAGCAGTGAAGTCCCGGGGGGAAGCACAGATACGCAGTATTTT.